The 4 T cell receptor beta chains listed next were all sequenced from one sample in a study of CD8 T cells in ankylosing spondylitis. Findings of the study overall: Seemingly distinctive of ankylosing spondylitis blood was a TCR beta motif formed by eight highly homologous variants.

These receptors are not linked to any known antigen. Each CDR3 protein gets one entry after TCRdb re-called the 5' RACE reads with MiXCR. Of roughly 440,000 distinct CDR3 sequences listed, under 20% are singletons. Sequencing input: blood, either unsorted or a sorted T cell fraction (not recorded which). The receptors stem from a male donor with ankylosing spondylitis.

This clonotype was observed a few times. The V and J genes are TRBV7-2 and TRBJ2-2; TRBD1 aligns across 11 bases. Germline trimming cut 3 bases from V and 6 bases from J; bases unmatched to any gene: 3. The CDR3 totals 15 residues. The germline V gene has CDR1 SGHTA and CDR2 FQGNSA. In DNA form, the CDR3 reads TGTGCCAGCAGCTTCGGACAGGGGGCCGCCGGGGAGCTGTTTTTT. Amino acids: CASSFGQGAAGELFF.

In DNA form, the CDR3 reads TGTGCCAGCAGCTTTAGAGGGGGACTAGGGGCTTCCTACAATGAGCAGTTCTTC. It yields the protein CASSFRGGLGASYNEQFF. The V gene is TRBV11-2, the J gene TRBJ2-1; 8 positions match TRBD2. Germline V gene lookup returns CDR1 SGHAT and CDR2 FQNNGV. Trimming removed 3 bases from V and 1 base from J; junction bases left unmatched: 11. The CDR3 runs 18 residues.

The V call is TRBV15, the J call TRBJ1-5; 7 bases fit TRBD1. The V segment lost 5 bases and the J segment 1 base; nucleotides outside the gene matches: 5. Germline lookup yields CDR1 LNHNV and CDR2 YYDKDF (reference sequence). The CDR3 is made up of 15 amino acids. CDR3 coding DNA: TGTGCCACCAGCCCTGTGGACAGGAGCAATCAGCCCCAGCATTTT. This translates into CATSPVDRSNQPQHF.

This sequence joins TRBV7-9 and TRBJ2-3; 7 nucleotides match TRBD1. The trim removed 3 bases at V and 4 bases at J, leaving 1 base unmatched. CDR3 length equals 13 residues. The V gene's germline CDR1 is SEHNR and CDR2 FQNEAQ (reference sequence). The CDR3 region has the DNA TGTGCCAGCAGCTTCGGGACAGCAGATACGCAGTATTTT. Protein: CASSFGTADTQYF.